The T cell receptor (beta chain) under discussion was sequenced for a study of post-analysis software for immune sequencing data. For the study at large: Recorded disease courses covered relapsing-remitting, secondary progressive and progressive-relapsing multiple sclerosis. Some patients had no subtype annotation. Study findings and constraints: Patients used about 5 TRBV segments, including TRBV5-6, TRBV5-1 and TRBV20-1, more often than controls.

The TCR beta cDNA libraries contained unique molecular identifiers. TCRdb passed the PCR reads through MiXCR, listing each CDR3 protein once. This sample has about 770,000 distinct CDR3 sequences, with approximately 44% found just once. V lost 0 bases and J 3 bases, leaving 16 bases between the germline ends. The CDR3 extends over 16 amino acids. The V gene's germline CDR1 is SGDLS and CDR2 YYNGEE. This clonotype appeared a few times. No antigen is known for it. This sequence was found in a girl between 5 and 17 years old with multiple sclerosis. The sample consisted of blood. The gene calls are TRBV9 and TRBJ2-7, with D possibly matching TRBD2 (5 bases). Here the CDR3 reads CASSVALGAALYEQYF. DNA for the CDR3: TGTGCCAGCAGCGTAGCTCTAGGAGCGGCCCTCTACGAGCAGTACTTC.